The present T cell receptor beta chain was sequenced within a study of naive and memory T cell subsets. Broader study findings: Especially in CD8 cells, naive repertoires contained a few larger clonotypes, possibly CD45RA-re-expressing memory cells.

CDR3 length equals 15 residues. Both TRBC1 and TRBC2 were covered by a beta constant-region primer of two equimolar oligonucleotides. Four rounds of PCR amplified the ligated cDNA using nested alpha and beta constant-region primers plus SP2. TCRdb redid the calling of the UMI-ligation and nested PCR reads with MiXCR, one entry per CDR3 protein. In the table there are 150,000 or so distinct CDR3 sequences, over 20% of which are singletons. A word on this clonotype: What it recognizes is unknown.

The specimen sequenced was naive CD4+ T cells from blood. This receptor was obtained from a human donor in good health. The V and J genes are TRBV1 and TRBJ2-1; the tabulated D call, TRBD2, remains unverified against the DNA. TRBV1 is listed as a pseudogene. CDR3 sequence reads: CTSSPGGEGYNEQFF. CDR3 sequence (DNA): TGCACCAGCAGCCCGGGGGGGGAGGGGTACAATGAGCAGTTCTTC.